This TCR beta chain was identified in a study of T cell changes during pregnancy in multiple sclerosis. The repertoire was sequenced with immunoSEQ multiplex PCR; TCRdb's copy has only in-frame clones and lacks some. The data contain under 40,000 clones, 90% of them seen just once; the ten biggest clones take up about an eighth. Details on this clone: At one end, the junction sequence differs from germline, possibly due to a read error.

CDR1 and CDR2 (germline): MGHRA, YSYEKL. The CDR3 is made up of 13 amino acids. The genes are TRBV4-1 and TRBJ2-1; no definite D call. The clonotype originates from a female donor with multiple sclerosis, enrolled in a pregnancy study. Source: CD8+ T cells from peripheral blood mononuclear cells, taken in the first trimester of pregnancy. CDR3 in amino acids: CASSQALYNEQFF. Here the CDR3 DNA reads TGCGCCAGCAGTCAAGCGTTATACAATGAGCAGTTCTTC.